This T cell receptor beta chain was identified in a study of OX40 agonist ivuxolimab in advanced cancers. V shed 8 bases and J shed 5 bases, with 13 bases lying between them. Germline CDR1 SQVTM, CDR2 ANQGSEA. This CDR3 contains 12 residues. The repertoire was sequenced with immunoSEQ multiplex PCR; TCRdb's copy has only in-frame clones and lacks some. This table holds tens of thousands of clones, approximately 94% found once. About this clone: Its antigen remains unknown.

Study conclusions and caveats: Dose levels from 0.1 to 3.0 mg/kg saw CD4+ and CD8+ blood T cells expand clonally by week 6.

The sequence came from an adult with an advanced solid tumor such as melanoma, head and neck, liver or kidney cancer. Sequenced material: CD4+ or CD8+ T cells sorted from blood, taken in a trial of the OX40 agonist ivuxolimab. The chain joins TRBV29-1 to TRBJ1-5; possibly TRBD1 for D (5 bases). This chain's CDR3 is CSTRIGDQPQHF. Here the CDR3 DNA reads TGCAGCACCCGTATAGGGGATCAGCCCCAGCATTTT.